This T cell receptor (beta chain) was captured in a study of blood T cell repertoires in COVID-19. Overall study: COVID-19 samples, acute and convalescent, were from the United States, Italy and Spain.

Original data processing: Amplifying reference gene primers gave estimates of nucleated cell counts. The data were produced by immunoSEQ multiplex PCR, yet TCRdb's version contains in-frame clones alone and is incomplete. That table furnishes V, J and clone size, whereas the DNA furnished D and trimming. The sample contains over 65,000 clones, about 73% of which appear only once. Sequenced input: peripheral blood. The origin of this receptor is a man in his sixties with COVID-19, enrolled during active disease.

The CDR3 loop is CASSELTGGGNIQYF. As DNA, the CDR3 is TGTGCCAGCAGCGAACTTACAGGGGGCGGCAACATTCAGTACTTC. The chain recombines TRBV2 with TRBJ2-4; 9 nucleotides match TRBD1. The ends lost 6 bases at V and 7 bases at J; junction bases unmatched: 10. This CDR3 comprises 15 residues. Looked up from germline, CDR1 is SNHLY and CDR2 is FYNNEI.